This TCR beta chain came from a study of T cells after yellow fever vaccination. About the study: In the case of low-cell-number fractions, SMART-Seq v4 Ultra Low Input was used for preparation.

Germline V gene lookup returns CDR1 SGHTA and CDR2 FQGNSA. V shed 4 bases and J 4 bases; nucleotides not matched to a gene: 2. The CDR3 contains 14 residues. Study-wide results and limits: Clones from primary vaccination mostly reappeared after the booster (over 95% CD4, approximately 88% CD8). FACS-sorted repertoires could contain abundant clonotypes contaminating from the bulk population.

The 5'RACE template-switching step produced TCR cDNA and added a universal primer site and UMIs. In TCRdb, the 5' RACE reads were re-called with MiXCR into one record per CDR3 protein. The sample records over 250,000 distinct CDR3 sequences, around 5.3% being singletons. This clonotype was observed a few times. Its cognate antigen is unknown. The chain carries TRBV7-2 and TRBJ2-3; the match to TRBD2 covers 10 bases. The specimen was CD4+ T cells sorted from PBMCs, collected on the day of the yellow fever booster vaccination. This clonotype was sampled from a man between 18 and 35 years old who received the YFV17D yellow fever vaccine. CDR3 sequence: CASSSGTSADTQYF. In nucleotides, the CDR3 is TGTGCCAGCAGCTCTGGGACTAGCGCAGATACGCAGTATTTT.